This is a list of T cell receptor beta chains from one sample in a study of blood T cells in healthy people across ages. TCRdb re-analysed the 5' RACE reads in MiXCR, keeping a single row per CDR3 protein. The repertoire has about 800,000 distinct CDR3 sequences, around 50% of them found once; the top ten carry approximately 18%. The sequencing sample was made of blood. The receptors shown here come from a man at least 80 years old in good health. Both conserved end residues are part of each CDR3. The order of the fields is CDR3 length, V gene, CDR3 protein.

13,TRBV11-3,CASSVEGAGVMFF
16,TRBV7-2,CASSPWASGTDNEQFF
15,TRBV20-1,CSAREPQGLLETQYF
14,TRBV7-2,CASSLDRRAQGYTF
14,TRBV3-1,CASSQAAGGNEQFF
14,TRBV4-2,CASSQELDDEKLFF
14,TRBV7-2,CASSAQGAIDTQYF
17,TRBV5-6,CASSLKGTLKMDSGYTF
17,TRBV11-2,CASSLDHRQGVGETQYF
15,TRBV11-1,CASSLHSGGVDEQFF
14,TRBV10-3,CAIRGDTITGELFF
15,TRBV20-1,CSARPSGRSTDTQYF
12,TRBV2,CASLDKTYEQYF
17,TRBV29-1,CSVESIGQGANTDTQYF
16,TRBV5-5,CASSSWASVNTGELFF
18,TRBV3-1,CASSQGKSAGGPGETQYF
13,TRBV7-8,CASTNPGTETQYF
15,TRBV28,CASSLPGQRYNEQYF
15,TRBV19,CAGIEGTSGANVLTF
16,TRBV4-3,CASSQDKGGITDTQYF
17,TRBV5-1,CASSLAVISSGANVLTF
10,TRBV7-9,CASASDTQYF
14,TRBV20-1,CSALTGTKYNEQFF
16,TRBV20-1,CSARDPQILAGGEQFF
11,TRBV12-3/TRBV12-4,CASGRVHEQFF
14,TRBV6-6,CASSGPAETYEQYF
15,TRBV7-9,CASSLGSFGPNEQYF
13,TRBV29-1,CSVTPTGAYEQYF
17,TRBV20-1,CSAQTLGPAGYTDTQYF
16,TRBV20-1,CSASSTEPFGANVLTF
15,TRBV4-2,CASSLSQASSYEQYF
18,TRBV9,CASSVGSHRQKNQETQYF
14,TRBV10-3,CAIRTGGDSDEQFF
15,TRBV6-6,CASRPTSGGVNEQYF
15,TRBV28,CASSLKPFRYNEQFF
15,TRBV12-5,CASGLVGAGQETQYF
17,TRBV12-3/TRBV12-4,CASRLAGGAGAKNIQYF
10,TRBV20-1,CSAGAETQYF
16,TRBV6-5,CASSLKPGLRNQPQHF
14,TRBV12-3/TRBV12-4,CASSFRVGYTEAFF
15,TRBV28,CASSQGQSDSEKLFF